This is a list of T cell receptor beta chains from one sample in a study of CXCR3-negative and CXCR3-positive naive CD8 T cells. From the 5' RACE reads, TCRdb lists one entry per CDR3 protein and no DNA. The data include about 40,000 distinct CDR3 sequences; the top ten clones carry 7.7%. The specimen was memory CD8+ T cells from blood. Source of these receptors: a human donor in good health. Some clones in this sample may be carry-over from other donors' samples. The CDR3 runs from the conserved cysteine through the conserved F or W. Clone size is shown for a subset of rows, as once, few, many or a class of expanded clone.

>TRBV29-1|.|11|TRBJ1-2
CSVVLEAGYTF
>TRBV29-1|.|14|TRBJ1-2
CSVEGDRGPYGYTF
>TRBV4-3|.|14|TRBJ2-2
CASSQDPGAGELFF
>TRBV2|.|15|TRBJ2-3
CASSVGRAETDTQYF
>TRBV14|.|16|TRBJ2-4
CASSQVKGPAKNIQYF
>TRBV20-1|.|12|TRBJ2-1
CSAQGEYNEQFF
>TRBV18|.|15|TRBJ2-7
CASSPSGTGPYEQYF
>TRBV7-9|.|13|TRBJ1-1
CASSPTGDTEAFF
>TRBV6-5|.|13|TRBJ1-2
CASSYSAARGYTF
>TRBV5-1|.|14|TRBJ1-1
CASSFEGDDTEAFF
>TRBV29-1|.|13|TRBJ2-7
CSALGTGTYEQYF
>TRBV4-3|.|16|TRBJ2-1
CASSQSLRKMGNEQFF
>TRBV27|medium-sized|16|TRBJ2-1
CASSSSGGLSYNEQFF
>TRBV28|.|13|TRBJ2-7
CASRGTGHYEQYF
>TRBV24-1|medium-sized|13|TRBJ1-4
CATMDSDNEKLFF
>TRBV20-1|.|15|TRBJ2-7
CSAIDRAGYSYEQYF
>TRBV4-3|.|17|TRBJ2-1
CASSQETPIGSYNEQFF
>TRBV4-3|.|14|TRBJ2-7
CASSQEAGGYEQYF
>TRBV29-1|.|13|TRBJ2-2
CSVGGGNTGELFF
>TRBV7-2|.|13|TRBJ1-5
CASSLEGDQPQHF
>TRBV5-1|.|14|TRBJ2-3
CASSPGLAGDTQYF
>TRBV10-3|.|15|TRBJ2-1
CAISEGLAGYNEQFF
>TRBV20-1|.|12|TRBJ2-7
CSARKPGSEQYF
>TRBV28|.|13|TRBJ2-7
CASTTGAIYEQYF
>TRBV12-2|.|16|TRBJ2-7
CASRLEGRDRDYEQYF
>TRBV28|.|13|TRBJ2-3
CASQSLSADTQYF
>TRBV27|.|16|TRBJ2-3
CASSALSARGRDTQYF
>TRBV6-2/TRBV6-3|.|15|TRBJ1-5
CASSAAGLGNQPQHF
>TRBV12-3/TRBV12-4|.|21|TRBJ2-2
CASRDLGTSGLPRRDTGELFF
>TRBV7-9|.|14|TRBJ2-5
CASSPDRIEETQHF
>TRBV7-9|.|16|TRBJ2-3
CASSLAYGGGNGTQYF
>TRBV4-1|.|14|TRBJ1-1
CASSQGLAGNLAFF
>TRBV18|.|12|TRBJ2-5
CASSTSEETQYF
>TRBV18|.|15|TRBJ2-1
CASSPRDTLYNEQFF
>TRBV28|.|15|TRBJ2-5
CASSPSWDSRETQYF
>TRBV20-1|medium-sized|18|TRBJ2-3
CSVKRLAGGQGNTDTQYF
>TRBV13|.|14|TRBJ2-7
CASSSFQGPGEQYF
>TRBV28|.|18|TRBJ2-3
CASSSYRIEQGGADTQYF
>TRBV20-1|.|15|TRBJ2-3
CSASQLAGGTDTQYF
>TRBV6-2/TRBV6-3|.|20|TRBJ2-2
CASSTRQGRATIANTGELFF